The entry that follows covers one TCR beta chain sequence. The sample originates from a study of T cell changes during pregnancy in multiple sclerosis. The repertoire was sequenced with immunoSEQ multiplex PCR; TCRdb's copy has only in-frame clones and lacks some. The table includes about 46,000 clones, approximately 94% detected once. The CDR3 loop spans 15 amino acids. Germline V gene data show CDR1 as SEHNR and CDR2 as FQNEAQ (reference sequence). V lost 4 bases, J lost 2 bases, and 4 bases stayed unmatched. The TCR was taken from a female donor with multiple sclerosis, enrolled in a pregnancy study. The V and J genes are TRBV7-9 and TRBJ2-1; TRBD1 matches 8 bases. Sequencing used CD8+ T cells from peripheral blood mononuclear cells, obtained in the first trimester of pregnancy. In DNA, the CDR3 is TGTGCCAGCAGCTCCAGACAGGGGCCCTACAATGAGCAGTTCTTC. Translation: CASSSRQGPYNEQFF. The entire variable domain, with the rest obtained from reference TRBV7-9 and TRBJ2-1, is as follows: DTGVSQNPRHKITKRGQNVTFRCDPISEHNRLYWYRQTLGQGPEFLTYFQNEAQLEKSRLLSDRFSAERPKGSFSTLEIQRTEQGDSAMYLCASSSRQGPYNEQFFGPGTRLTVL.